The rows below give T cell receptor beta chains drawn from one sample of a study of blood T cell repertoires in COVID-19. Profiled with immunoSEQ multiplex PCR; TCRdb holds only in-frame clones, not every one. The table shows about 270,000 clones, with 65% to 90% occurring only once. Sequencing was carried out using peripheral blood. The source of these receptors is a woman aged 55-70 years with active or convalescent COVID-19. CDR3s include the opening cysteine and the closing phenylalanine or tryptophan. D genes are given only for firm matches. The size entry is marked missing in some rows and otherwise reads once, few, many or a size class.

TRBV7-3	TRBJ1-1	few	TRBD1	TGTGCCAGCAGTATCAGCCGGGACAGGGACGCTGAAGCTTTCTTT	CASSISRDRDAEAFF
TRBV4-1	TRBJ2-3	-	TRBD2	TGCGCCAGCAGCCAAGTTGGTCTAGCGGTGGGCACAGATACGCAGTATTTT	CASSQVGLAVGTDTQYF
TRBV6-2/TRBV6-3	TRBJ1-2	-	TRBD1	TGTGCCAGCACCCCCTCCGGGACAGGGGGCATCTATGGCTACACCTTC	CASTPSGTGGIYGYTF
TRBV18	TRBJ2-7	-	TRBD1	TGTGCCAGCTCACCACGGGACAGAGTCCTTTTCGAGCAGTACTTC	CASSPRDRVLFEQYF
TRBV6-5	TRBJ2-2	-	TRBD1	TGTGCCAGCAGTTTTACAGGGGGCCGAACCGGGGAGCTGTTTTTT	CASSFTGGRTGELFF
TRBV4-2	TRBJ1-6	-	TRBD1	TGTGCCAGCAGCTCCGGGACAGGGGGCTCGAATTCACCCCTCCACTTT	CASSSGTGGSNSPLHF
TRBV20-1	TRBJ1-2	-	-	TGCAGTGCTAGTATTGCCAGGCCCTCCCTCGGGGCTAACTATGGCTACACCTTC	CSASIARPSLGANYGYTF
TRBV4-3	TRBJ1-2	-	-	TGCGCCAGCAGCCAAGAGAAACAAACAGGGTACCTATCCACCTTC	CASSQEKQTGYLSTF
TRBV4-2	TRBJ2-5	-	-	TGTGCCAGCAGCCATCGCAGCGGTGAGGAGACCCAGTACTTC	CASSHRSGEETQYF
TRBV29-1	TRBJ1-2	few	TRBD1	TGCAGCGTTGAAGGGACAGGGCAGGGTTCAAACTATGGCTACACCTTC	CSVEGTGQGSNYGYTF
TRBV6-5	TRBJ1-1	-	-	TGTGCCAGCACCAAAATAACGGGCACTGAAGCTTTCTTT	CASTKITGTEAFF
TRBV11-2	TRBJ1-2	-	TRBD1	TGTGCCAGCAAAGCGGTCAGGGGGCTTGGTGGCTACACCTTC	CASKAVRGLGGYTF
TRBV15	TRBJ2-3	-	TRBD1	TGTGCCACCAGCATAACCCCCGGGACAGGAAGCACAGATACGCAGTATTTT	CATSITPGTGSTDTQYF
TRBV7-8	TRBJ2-2	-	TRBD2	TGTGCCAGCAGGGAGCTAGCGGGGGTAGCCACCGGGGAGCTGTTTTTT	CASRELAGVATGELFF
TRBV5-1	TRBJ2-5	once	TRBD2	TGCGCCAGCAGCGTACAGCTGACTAGCGGGGCTAGGGCCCAGTACTTC	CASSVQLTSGARAQYF
TRBV5-1	TRBJ2-3	-	TRBD2	TGCGCCAGCAGCTGGGGCTCGACTAGCGGGGGGACAGATACGCAGTATTTT	CASSWGSTSGGTDTQYF